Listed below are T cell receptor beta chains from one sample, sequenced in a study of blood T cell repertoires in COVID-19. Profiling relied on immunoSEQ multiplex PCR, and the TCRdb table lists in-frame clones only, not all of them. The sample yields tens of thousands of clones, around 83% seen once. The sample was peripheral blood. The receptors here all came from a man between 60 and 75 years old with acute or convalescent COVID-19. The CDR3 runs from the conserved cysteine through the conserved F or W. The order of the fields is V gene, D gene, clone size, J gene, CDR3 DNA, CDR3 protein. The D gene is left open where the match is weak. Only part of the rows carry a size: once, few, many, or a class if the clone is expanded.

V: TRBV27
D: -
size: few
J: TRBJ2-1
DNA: TGTGCCAGCAGTCACGCGCGAAACAATGAGCAGTTCTTC
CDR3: CASSHARNNEQFF

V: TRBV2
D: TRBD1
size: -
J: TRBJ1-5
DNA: TGTGCCAGCAGTGATTCGGACAGGTCGGGCAATCAGCCCCAGCATTTT
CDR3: CASSDSDRSGNQPQHF

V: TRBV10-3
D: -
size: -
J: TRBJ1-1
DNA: TGTGCCATCACAAATACGCTTCGGGGCACTGAAGCTTTCTTT
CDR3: CAITNTLRGTEAFF

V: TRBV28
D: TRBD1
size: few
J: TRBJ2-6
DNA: TGTGCCAGCAGTTTAAGACAGGGGGCGAGTGGGGCCAACGTCCTGACTTTC
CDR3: CASSLRQGASGANVLTF

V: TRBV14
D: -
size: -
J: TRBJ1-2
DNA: TGTGCCAGCGGCAAAACAGGGTCCTTGGATGGCTACACCTTC
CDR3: CASGKTGSLDGYTF

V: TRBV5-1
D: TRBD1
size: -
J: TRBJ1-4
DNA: TGCGCCAGCAGCTCACAGGGGAGTGAAAAACTGTTTTTT
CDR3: CASSSQGSEKLFF

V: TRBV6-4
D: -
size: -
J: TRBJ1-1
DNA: TGTGCCAGCAGAGAGACAGGATTAAACACTGAAGCTTTCTTT
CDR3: CASRETGLNTEAFF

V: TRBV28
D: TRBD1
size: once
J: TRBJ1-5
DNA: TGTGCCAGCACCAAGGCGGGGACAGGGGGCAATCAGCCCCAGCATTTT
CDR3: CASTKAGTGGNQPQHF

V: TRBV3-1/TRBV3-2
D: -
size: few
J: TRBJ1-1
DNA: TGTGCCAGCAGCCAAGTCTCGGGGAGGACTGAAGCTTTCTTT
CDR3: CASSQVSGRTEAFF

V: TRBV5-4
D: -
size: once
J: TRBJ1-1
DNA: TGTGCCAGCAGCTCGGGGGGTCTGGGAACTGAAGCTTTCTTT
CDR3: CASSSGGLGTEAFF

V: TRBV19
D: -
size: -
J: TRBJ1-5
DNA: TGTGCCAGTAATGGCAGGGCCGGTAGCAATCAGCCCCAGCATTTT
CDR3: CASNGRAGSNQPQHF

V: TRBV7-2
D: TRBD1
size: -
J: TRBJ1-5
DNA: TGTGCCAGCAGCGGACGACAGGGTTGGGCCCAGCATTTT
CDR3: CASSGRQGWAQHF

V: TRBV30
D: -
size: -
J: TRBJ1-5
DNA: TGTGCCTGGAGTGTACTGTTCGGGGGCAATCAGCCCCAGCATTTT
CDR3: CAWSVLFGGNQPQHF

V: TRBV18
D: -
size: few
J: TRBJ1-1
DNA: TGTGCCAGCTCACCAGCTGTAGGGACAATCGGTAAGACTGAAGCTTTCTTT
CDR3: CASSPAVGTIGKTEAFF

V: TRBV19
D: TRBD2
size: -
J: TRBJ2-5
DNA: TGTGCCAGTAGTATAGTTGCGGGGGGGCGAGAGACCCAGTACTTC
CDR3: CASSIVAGGRETQYF

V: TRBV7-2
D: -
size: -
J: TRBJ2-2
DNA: TGTGCCAGCAGCCCTCGCGGGCAGGGGAAAACCGGGGAGCTGTTTTTT
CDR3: CASSPRGQGKTGELFF

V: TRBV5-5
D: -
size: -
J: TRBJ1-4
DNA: TGTGCCAGCAGCTTTCTCAGGGATAATAATGAAAAACTGTTTTTT
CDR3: CASSFLRDNNEKLFF

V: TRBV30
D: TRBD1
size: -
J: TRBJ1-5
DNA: TGTGCCTTGAACACCGGGACAGGCAATCAGCCCCAGCATTTT
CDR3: CALNTGTGNQPQHF

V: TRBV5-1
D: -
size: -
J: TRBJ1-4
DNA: TGCGCCAGCAGCTTGGGGCAGGGAGGTGAAAAACTGTTTTTT
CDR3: CASSLGQGGEKLFF

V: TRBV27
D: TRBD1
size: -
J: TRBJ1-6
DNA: TGTGCCAGCAGTCCAGGGACAGGGGTGACCTATAATTCACCCCTCCACTTT
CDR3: CASSPGTGVTYNSPLHF

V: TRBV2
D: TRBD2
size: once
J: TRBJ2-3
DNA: TGTGCCAGCTCGCGGACTAGCGGGGGAGATACGCAGTATTTT
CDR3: CASSRTSGGDTQYF

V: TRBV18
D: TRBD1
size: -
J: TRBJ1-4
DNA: TGTGCCAGCAAGGGGACAGCAACTAATGAAAAACTGTTTTTT
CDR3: CASKGTATNEKLFF

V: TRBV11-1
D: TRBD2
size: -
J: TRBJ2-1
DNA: TGTGCCAGCAGCTTAGCGCGGCTAGCGGGGGATACCTACAATGAGCAGTTCTTC
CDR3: CASSLARLAGDTYNEQFF

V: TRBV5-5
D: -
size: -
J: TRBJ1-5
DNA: TGTGCCAGCAGCGGGGGAGGGGGAAATCAGCCCCAGCATTTT
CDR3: CASSGGGGNQPQHF

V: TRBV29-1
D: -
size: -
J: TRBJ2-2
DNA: TGCAGCGTTGAGCTGGGTCACACCCCGGGAAGCGGGGAGCTGTTTTTT
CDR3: CSVELGHTPGSGELFF

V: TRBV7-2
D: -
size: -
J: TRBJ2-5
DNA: TGTGCCAGCAGCTTTGGGGGGGGCGGGGGAGAGACCCAGTACTTC
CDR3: CASSFGGGGGETQYF

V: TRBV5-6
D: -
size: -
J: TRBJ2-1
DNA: TGTGCCAGCAGCTTGCCGCGAGGGGGTAGCTCCTACAATGAGCAGTTCTTC
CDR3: CASSLPRGGSSYNEQFF

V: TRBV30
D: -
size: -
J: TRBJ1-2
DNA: TGTGCCTGGAGGAGCACAGTTTTTTTAGCTAACTATGGCTACACCTTC
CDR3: CAWRSTVFLANYGYTF